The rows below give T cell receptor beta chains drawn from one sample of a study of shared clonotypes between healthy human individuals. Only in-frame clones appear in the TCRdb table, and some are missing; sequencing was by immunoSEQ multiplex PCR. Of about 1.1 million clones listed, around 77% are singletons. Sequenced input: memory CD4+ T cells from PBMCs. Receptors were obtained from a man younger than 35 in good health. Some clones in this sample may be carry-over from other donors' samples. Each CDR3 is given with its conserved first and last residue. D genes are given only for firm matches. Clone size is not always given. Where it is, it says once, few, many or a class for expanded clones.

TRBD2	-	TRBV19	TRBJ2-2	TGTGCCAGTAGTATGTCTCCTAGCGGGATCACCGGGGAGCTGTTTTTT	CASSMSPSGITGELFF
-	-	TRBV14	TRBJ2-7	TGTGCCAGCAGCCTGGCTGGAGGGGGCGAGCAGTACTTC	CASSLAGGGEQYF
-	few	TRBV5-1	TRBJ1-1	TGCGCCAGCAGCTTTAGGGGTCTAGCTGAAGCTTTCTTT	CASSFRGLAEAFF
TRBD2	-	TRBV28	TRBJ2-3	TGTGCCAGCAGTTCCCTCGGACTAGTAACGCAGTATTTT	CASSSLGLVTQYF
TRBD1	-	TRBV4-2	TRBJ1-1	TGTGCCAGCAGCCCAGGACAGGGCGGGATGACAAAAGCTTTCTTT	CASSPGQGGMTKAFF
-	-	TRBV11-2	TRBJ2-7	TGTGCCAGCAGCCCCAGGCGGAGCTCCCCTCTCGAGCAGTACTTC	CASSPRRSSPLEQYF
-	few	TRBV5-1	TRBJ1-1	TGCGCCAGCAGCTTGTTACAGAACACTGAAGCTTTCTTT	CASSLLQNTEAFF
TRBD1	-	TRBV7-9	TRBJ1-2	TGTGCCAGCAGTACTGGACAGGTCTATGGCTACACCTTC	CASSTGQVYGYTF
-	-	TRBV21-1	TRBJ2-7	TGTGCCCGATCTATCGTAGGGAGGGGAAAGAAGGAGCAGTACTTC	CARSIVGRGKKEQYF
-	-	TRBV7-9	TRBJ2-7	TGTGCCAGCAGCCACGACAGCTCCTACGAGCAGTACTTC	CASSHDSSYEQYF
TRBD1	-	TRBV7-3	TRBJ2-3	TGTGCCAGCAGCTTACTGGGACAGGGGAATTCAGATACGCAGTATTTT	CASSLLGQGNSDTQYF
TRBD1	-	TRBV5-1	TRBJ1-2	TGCGCCAGCAGCATCCACCCAGGGGGCGAGGGCTATGGCTACACCTTC	CASSIHPGGEGYGYTF
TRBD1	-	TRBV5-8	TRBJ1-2	TGTGCCAGCAGCCCGCAGTTGGGACAGGAGGGGGGATCCTATGGCTACACCTTC	CASSPQLGQEGGSYGYTF
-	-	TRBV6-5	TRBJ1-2	TGTGCCAGCAGCTTTGCCCAGGGGAGGGGTGGCTACACCTTC	CASSFAQGRGGYTF
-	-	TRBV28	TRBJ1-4	TGTGCCAGCAGTTTAATCACACTCGAAAAACTGTTTTTT	CASSLITLEKLFF
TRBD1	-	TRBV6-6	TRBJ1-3	TGTGCCGGAGAGGACAGGGCTGGAAACACCATATATTTT	CAGEDRAGNTIYF
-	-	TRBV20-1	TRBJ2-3	TGCAGTGCTCACCACACAGATACGCAGTATTTT	CSAHHTDTQYF
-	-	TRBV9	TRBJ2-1	TGTGCCAGCAGCGTAGAAGGCGGGACCACCTACAATGAGCAGTTCTTC	CASSVEGGTTYNEQFF
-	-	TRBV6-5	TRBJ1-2	TGTGCCAGCAGTTACGGTGGGGGGTATGGCTACACCTTC	CASSYGGGYGYTF
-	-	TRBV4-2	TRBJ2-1	TGTGCCAGCAGCTTGGAGGGGACTCCTTACAATGAGCAGTTCTTC	CASSLEGTPYNEQFF
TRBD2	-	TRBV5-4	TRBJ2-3	TGTGCCAGCAAACCCGCGGGAGGGGCTTTGGATACGCAGTATTTT	CASKPAGGALDTQYF
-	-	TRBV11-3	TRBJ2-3	TGTGCCAGCAGCTCGTCCGGGGTCACAGATACGCAGTATTTT	CASSSSGVTDTQYF
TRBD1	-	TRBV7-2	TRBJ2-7	TGTGCCAGCAGCTTAGCGGACAGGGGAGGCGAGCAGTACTTC	CASSLADRGGEQYF
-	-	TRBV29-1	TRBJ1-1	TGCAGCGTCAGGTTCGAGTTAGGTGAAGCTTTCTTT	CSVRFELGEAFF
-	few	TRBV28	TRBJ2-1	TGTGCCAGCAGTTTATTCCGGCAGGGCTCCTACAATGAGCAGTTCTTC	CASSLFRQGSYNEQFF
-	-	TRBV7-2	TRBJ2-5	TGTGCCAGCAGCTGGGGGTACCAAGATTGGACCCAGTACTTC	CASSWGYQDWTQYF
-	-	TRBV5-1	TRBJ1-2	TGCGCCAGCAGCTTGGGTAACTATGACTATGGCTACACCTTC	CASSLGNYDYGYTF
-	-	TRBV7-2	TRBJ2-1	TGTGCCAGCAGCTTATCAAGGGGCGGGGATGAGCAGTTCTTC	CASSLSRGGDEQFF
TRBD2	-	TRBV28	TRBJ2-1	TGTGCCAGCAGTTTCGGCGGGAGCAGCTACAATGAGCAGTTCTTC	CASSFGGSSYNEQFF
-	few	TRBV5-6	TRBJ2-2	TGTGCCAGCAAGATGTCCCCGACTAGTGTCACCGGGGAGCTGTTTTTT	CASKMSPTSVTGELFF
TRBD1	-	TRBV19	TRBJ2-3	TGTGCCAGTAGTAGTGACAGGGCAGATACGCAGTATTTT	CASSSDRADTQYF
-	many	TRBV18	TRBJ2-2	TGTGCCAGCTCACCAAGCCAGGGGTACACCGGGGAGCTGTTTTTT	CASSPSQGYTGELFF
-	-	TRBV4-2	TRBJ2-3	TGTGCCAGCAGCCATCAAGCGGAGGGGGCAGATACGCAGTATTTT	CASSHQAEGADTQYF
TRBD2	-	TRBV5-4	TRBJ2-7	TGTGCCAGCAGCCCGAGGGGCCTAGCGGGAGTCTCCTCCTACGAGCAGTACTTC	CASSPRGLAGVSSYEQYF
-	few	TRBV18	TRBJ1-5	TGTGCCAGCTCACCAAGTAATCAGCCCCAGCATTTT	CASSPSNQPQHF
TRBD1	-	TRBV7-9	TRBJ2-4	TGTGCCAGCAGCCGACCCACCGGGACAGGCGACATTCAGTACTTC	CASSRPTGTGDIQYF
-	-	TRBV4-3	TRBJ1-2	TGCGCCAGCAGCCAAGTCTTAAAGGCGCGTTATGGCTACACCTTC	CASSQVLKARYGYTF
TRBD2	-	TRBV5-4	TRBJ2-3	TGTGCCAGCAGCTTGGGGGCGGGAGTGGATACGCAGTATTTT	CASSLGAGVDTQYF
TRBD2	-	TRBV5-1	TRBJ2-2	TGCGCCAGCAGCTCCTTGGGGATGACTAGCGGAGCCTTCGGGGAGCTGTTTTTT	CASSSLGMTSGAFGELFF
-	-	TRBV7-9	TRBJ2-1	TGTGCCAGCAGCACAACGACAGATGAGCAGTTCTTC	CASSTTTDEQFF
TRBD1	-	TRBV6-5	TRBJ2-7	TGTGCCAGCAGCCCGCCCGGGACAGGGTTTCACGAGCAGTACTTC	CASSPPGTGFHEQYF
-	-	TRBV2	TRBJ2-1	TGTGCCAGCAGTGAAGGCTTGGGAAAGCGCTACAATGAGCAGTTCTTC	CASSEGLGKRYNEQFF
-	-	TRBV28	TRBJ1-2	TGTGCCAGCAGGGAAGGCTATGGCTACACCTTC	CASREGYGYTF
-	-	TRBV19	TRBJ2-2	TGTGCCAGTAGATACTCCGGGGAGCTGTTTTTT	CASRYSGELFF
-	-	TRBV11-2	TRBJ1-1	TGTGCCAGCGGCCAAACCCGGGGGAACACTGAAGCTTTCTTT	CASGQTRGNTEAFF
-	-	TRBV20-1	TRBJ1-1	TGCAGTGCTAGAGTCTACACTGGGTCTTTCTTT	CSARVYTGSFF
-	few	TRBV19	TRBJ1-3	TGTGCCAGTAGTCCAGACAGTGTCCGCTCTGGAAACACCATATATTTT	CASSPDSVRSGNTIYF
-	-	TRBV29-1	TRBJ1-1	TGCAGCGTTGAAGGCTCTTTTGGGGCTGAAGCTTTCTTT	CSVEGSFGAEAFF
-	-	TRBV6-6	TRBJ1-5	TGTGCCAGCAGTTCAGGGGTGAGCAATCAGCCCCAGCATTTT	CASSSGVSNQPQHF
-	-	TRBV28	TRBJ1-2	TGTGCCAGCAGTTTATGGCCGGCAGACTATGGCTACACCTTC	CASSLWPADYGYTF
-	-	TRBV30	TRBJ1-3	TGTGCCTGGAGTGCCCGCCCAAAGACCGTTAACACCATATATTTT	CAWSARPKTVNTIYF
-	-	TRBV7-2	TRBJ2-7	TGTGCCAGCAGCTTAGGGGGTATTCCCTACGAGCAGTACTTC	CASSLGGIPYEQYF
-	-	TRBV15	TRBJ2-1	TGTGCCACCAGCAGGTCCGGGACCGCCTACAATGAGCAGTTCTTC	CATSRSGTAYNEQFF
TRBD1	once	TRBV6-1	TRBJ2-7	TGTGCCAGCGGACAGGGGAGCTCCTACGAGCAGTACTTC	CASGQGSSYEQYF
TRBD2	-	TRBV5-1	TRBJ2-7	TGCGCCAGCCGACCGGGACTAGTGTCCTACGAGCAGTACTTC	CASRPGLVSYEQYF
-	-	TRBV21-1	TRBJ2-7	TGTGCCAGCAGCCGCCGGGACAGGGAACCGGCTCCCTACGAGCAGTACTTC	CASSRRDREPAPYEQYF